A selection of T cell receptor beta chains follows, all from one sample in a study of T cell responses to AZD1222 COVID-19 vaccine. Libraries were prepared by immunoSEQ multiplex PCR; TCRdb keeps only in-frame clonotypes and omits some of them. The table lists approximately 120,000 clones, around 85% of them singletons, with around 4.4% in the top ten. The source was peripheral blood, collected 28 days after the second AZD1222 dose. Every receptor here comes from an adult who received the AZD1222 COVID-19 vaccine. Each CDR3 is given with its conserved first and last residue. D genes are given only for firm matches. Rows give clone size only sometimes, using once, few, many, or a class for an expanded clone.

.,TRBV7-2,TRBJ2-5,.,TGTGCCAGCAGCTTAGGTGGGGCAGCAGAGACCCAGTACTTC,CASSLGGAAETQYF
.,TRBV2,TRBJ2-4,.,TGTGCCAGCAGTGAACGTACCGTAAACATTCAGTACTTC,CASSERTVNIQYF
TRBD1,TRBV28,TRBJ2-7,.,TGTGCCAGCAGCCCGGGACAGGAGACCTACGAGCAGTACTTC,CASSPGQETYEQYF
TRBD1,TRBV7-2,TRBJ2-2,.,TGTGCCAGCAGCTTACAGGGGGCGGACACCGGGGAGCTGTTTTTT,CASSLQGADTGELFF
TRBD1,TRBV6-1,TRBJ1-1,.,TGTGCCAGCAGGAGAACAGGGGATACTGAAGCTTTCTTT,CASRRTGDTEAFF
TRBD1,TRBV6-5,TRBJ1-5,.,TGTGCCAGCAGCCGCACCGGGACAGGGAGTCAGCCCCAGCATTTT,CASSRTGTGSQPQHF
.,TRBV6-5,TRBJ2-3,.,TGTGCCAGCAGTTACGGGGGGCCAACAGATACGCAGTATTTT,CASSYGGPTDTQYF
.,TRBV9,TRBJ1-3,few,TGTGCCAGCAGCCAACAGGGAAGGCACACCATATATTTT,CASSQQGRHTIYF
.,TRBV2,TRBJ2-5,.,TGTGCCAGCAGTGAAGACACAGAGACCCAGTACTTC,CASSEDTETQYF
TRBD1,TRBV2,TRBJ1-2,.,TGTGCCAGCAGTGGGACAGGGAATCCCTATGGCTACACCTTC,CASSGTGNPYGYTF
.,TRBV5-8,TRBJ2-7,.,TGTGCCAGCAGCTCCTTAAACGAGCAGTACTTC,CASSSLNEQYF
.,TRBV30,TRBJ2-2,.,TGTGCCTGGAGTGTGGGGGCCGGGGAGCTGTTTTTT,CAWSVGAGELFF
.,TRBV5-4,TRBJ2-2,.,TGTGCCAGCAGCCTCTTTGACGGTAGTAGGACCGGGGAGCTGTTTTTT,CASSLFDGSRTGELFF
.,TRBV6-5,TRBJ2-3,once,TGTGCCAGCCCCAGACAGCCGGGCACAGATACGCAGTATTTT,CASPRQPGTDTQYF
TRBD1,TRBV3-1/TRBV3-2,TRBJ1-6,.,TGTGCCAGCAGCTCCGGGACAGGTAATTCACCCCTCCACTTT,CASSSGTGNSPLHF
.,TRBV6-1,TRBJ2-5,.,TGTGCCAGCAGTGAATGGGAAAAGACCCAGTACTTC,CASSEWEKTQYF
.,TRBV30,TRBJ2-1,once,TGTGCCTGGAAGTACAGGGCCGATGAGCAGTTCTTC,CAWKYRADEQFF
.,TRBV28,TRBJ1-2,few,TGTGCCAGCAGGCTCGGGGGCCAGATCTATGGCTACACCTTC,CASRLGGQIYGYTF
TRBD1,TRBV3-1/TRBV3-2,TRBJ2-5,.,TGTGCCAGCACCGAGGGACAGGGGTTTTCGCGCAAGTACTTC,CASTEGQGFSRKYF
.,TRBV15,TRBJ2-2,.,TGTGCCACCGCCTCAAACCGCCTCGGGGAGCTGTTTTTT,CATASNRLGELFF
TRBD1,TRBV10-3,TRBJ1-1,.,TGTGCCATCAGTGAGAACAGGGGGATGGGTGCTTTCTTT,CAISENRGMGAFF
.,TRBV27,TRBJ2-1,.,TGTGCCAGCAGCCAAGGACCCCAATATGAGCAGTTCTTC,CASSQGPQYEQFF
TRBD1,TRBV9,TRBJ1-1,.,TGTGCCAGCAGCGCACAGGGGTCTGGCACTGAAGCTTTCTTT,CASSAQGSGTEAFF
.,TRBV4-2,TRBJ1-1,.,TGTGCCAGCAGCCAAGGCACTGGGCAGGGTGAAGCTTTCTTT,CASSQGTGQGEAFF
.,TRBV5-1,TRBJ2-3,.,TGCGCCAGCAGCCAAAACACGGGGCCCACAGATACGCAGTATTTT,CASSQNTGPTDTQYF
.,TRBV28,TRBJ2-7,.,TGTGCCAGCAGTTTTGGCGAGCAGTACTTC,CASSFGEQYF
.,TRBV7-9,TRBJ1-4,.,TGTGCCAGCAGCGACTACAGCGAAAAACTGTTTTTT,CASSDYSEKLFF
.,TRBV18,TRBJ1-2,.,TGTGCCAGCTCACCACTTCTCGGGGTGTGGGATGGCTACACCTTC,CASSPLLGVWDGYTF
.,TRBV25-1,TRBJ1-1,once,TGTGCCAGCAGTGAATTACAGGGAATCATCACTGAAGCTTTCTTT,CASSELQGIITEAFF
TRBD2,TRBV7-2,TRBJ2-7,.,TGTGCCAGCAGCCCCAGGACTAGCGGGGGGGCGGTTTACTTC,CASSPRTSGGAVYF
.,TRBV30,TRBJ2-7,.,TGTGCCTGGAGTGAGGCCCACGAGCAGTACTTC,CAWSEAHEQYF
.,TRBV5-8,TRBJ1-1,.,TGTGCCAGCAGCTTGTACTCGAAGCACACTGAAGCTTTCTTT,CASSLYSKHTEAFF
.,TRBV7-9,TRBJ2-3,.,TGTGCCAGCAGCTTAGGAACATCCGTTAGCACAGATACGCAGTATTTT,CASSLGTSVSTDTQYF
.,TRBV7-5,TRBJ2-1,.,TGTGTCAGAAGCTGCCCTGGGGGGTCCCCCCCCTACAATGAGCAGTTCTTC,CVRSCPGGSPPYNEQFF
.,TRBV5-4,TRBJ2-6,.,TGTGCCAGCAGCTATCCGGAAGGGGCCAACGTCCTGACTTTC,CASSYPEGANVLTF
TRBD1,TRBV6-5,TRBJ1-2,.,TGTGCCAGCAGTTACTCGCAGGGGGCTTCTGGCTACACCTTC,CASSYSQGASGYTF
.,TRBV4-1,TRBJ2-6,.,TGCGCCAGCAGGCCGACCTTCACTGGGGCCAACGTCCTGACTTTC,CASRPTFTGANVLTF
TRBD2,TRBV28,TRBJ2-7,.,TGTGCCAGCAGTTCAGCTAGCGGGGCATCCTACGAGCAGTACTTC,CASSSASGASYEQYF
TRBD2,TRBV11-3,TRBJ2-1,.,TGTGCCAGCAGCAAGGGTACTAGCGGGGGTTTGAATGAGCAGTTCTTC,CASSKGTSGGLNEQFF
.,TRBV7-2,TRBJ1-1,.,TGTGCCAGCAGCCAGGGGTTCGGGATAACGAACACTGAAGCTTTCTTT,CASSQGFGITNTEAFF